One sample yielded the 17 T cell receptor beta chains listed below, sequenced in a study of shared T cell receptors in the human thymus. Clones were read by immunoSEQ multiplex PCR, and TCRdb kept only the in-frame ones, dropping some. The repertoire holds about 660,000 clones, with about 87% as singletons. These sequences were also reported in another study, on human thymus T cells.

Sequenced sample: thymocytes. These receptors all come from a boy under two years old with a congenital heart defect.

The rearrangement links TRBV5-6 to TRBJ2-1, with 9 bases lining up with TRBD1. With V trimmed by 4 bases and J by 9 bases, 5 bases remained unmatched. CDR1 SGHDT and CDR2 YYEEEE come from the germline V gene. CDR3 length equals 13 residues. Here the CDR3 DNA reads TGTGCCAGCAGCCGGGACAGGGCTACTGAGCAGTTCTTC. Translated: CASSRDRATEQFF.

The CDR3 DNA reads TGTGCCAGCAGCTTAACAGGGGCGGACGAAAAACTGTTTTTT. It specifies CASSLTGADEKLFF. The chain joins TRBV6-5 to TRBJ1-4, with TRBD1 matching 7 bases. The CDR3 consists of 14 residues. J was trimmed by 8 bases and V by 6 bases; bases with no gene match: 9. Germline loops: CDR1 MNHEY, CDR2 SVGAGI.

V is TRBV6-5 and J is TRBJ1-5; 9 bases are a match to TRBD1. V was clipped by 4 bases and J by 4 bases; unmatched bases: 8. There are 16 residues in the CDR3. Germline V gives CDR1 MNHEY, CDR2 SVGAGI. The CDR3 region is CASSLSGTGNNQPQHF. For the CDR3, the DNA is TGTGCCAGCAGTTTATCCGGGACAGGGAATAATCAGCCCCAGCATTTT.

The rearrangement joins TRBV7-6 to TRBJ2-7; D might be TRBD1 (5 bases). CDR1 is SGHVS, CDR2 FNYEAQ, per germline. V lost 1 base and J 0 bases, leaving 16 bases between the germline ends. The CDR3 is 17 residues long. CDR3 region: CASSLVSWGASSYEQYF. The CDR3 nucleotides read TGTGCCAGCAGCTTAGTTTCGTGGGGCGCGAGCTCCTACGAGCAGTACTTC.

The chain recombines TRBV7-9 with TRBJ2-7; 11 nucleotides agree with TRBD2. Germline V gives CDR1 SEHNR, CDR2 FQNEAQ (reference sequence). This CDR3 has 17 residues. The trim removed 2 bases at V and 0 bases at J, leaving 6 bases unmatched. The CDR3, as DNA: TGTGCCAGCAGCTTATTGGCTAGCGGGAGGCCCTCCTACGAGCAGTACTTC. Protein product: CASSLLASGRPSYEQYF.

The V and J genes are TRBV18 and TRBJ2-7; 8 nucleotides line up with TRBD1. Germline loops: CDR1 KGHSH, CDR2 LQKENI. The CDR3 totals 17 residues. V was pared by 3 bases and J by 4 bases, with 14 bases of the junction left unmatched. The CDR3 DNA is TGTGCCAGCTCACCCCAGGGGGATACAGGGGGTAGATACGAGCAGTACTTC. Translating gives CASSPQGDTGGRYEQYF.

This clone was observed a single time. CDR3 amino acids: CASSLGGNYGYTF. CDR3 nucleotide sequence: TGTGCCAGCAGCTTGGGAGGGAACTATGGCTACACCTTC. The chain employs TRBV5-4 and TRBJ1-2, with unresolved D. The V end lost 0 bases, the J end lost 2 bases, and 5 bases lay between the germline ends. This CDR3 has 13 residues. Germline loops: CDR1 SGHNT, CDR2 YYREEE (reference sequence).

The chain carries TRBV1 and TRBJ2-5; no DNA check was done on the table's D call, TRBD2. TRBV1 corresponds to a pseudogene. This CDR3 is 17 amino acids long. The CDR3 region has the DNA TGCACCAGCAGCCCTAACGGTAGGAGGGATCCACGAGAGACCCAGTACTTC. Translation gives CTSSPNGRRDPRETQYF.

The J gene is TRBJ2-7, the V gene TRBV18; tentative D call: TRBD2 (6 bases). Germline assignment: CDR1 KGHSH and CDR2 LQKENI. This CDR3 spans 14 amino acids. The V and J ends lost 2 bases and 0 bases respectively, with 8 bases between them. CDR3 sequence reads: CASSPTSHSYEQYF. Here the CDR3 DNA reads TGTGCCAGCTCACCAACTAGCCACTCCTACGAGCAGTACTTC.

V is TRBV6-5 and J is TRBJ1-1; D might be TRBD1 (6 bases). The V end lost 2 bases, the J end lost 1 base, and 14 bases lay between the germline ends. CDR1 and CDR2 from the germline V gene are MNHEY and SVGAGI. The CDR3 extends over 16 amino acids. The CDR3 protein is CASSYRGGPRNTEAFF. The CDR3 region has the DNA TGTGCCAGCAGTTACCGCGGGGGGCCACGGAACACTGAAGCTTTCTTT.

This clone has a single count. In nucleotides, the CDR3 is TGTGCCAGCAGTTTATCGGGACAGGGGGTACGAGAGTACTTC. Translating gives CASSLSGQGVREYF. The V and J genes are TRBV27 and TRBJ2-7, with TRBD1 matching 11 bases. This CDR3 has 14 residues. The V and J ends lost 0 bases and 11 bases, in that order; junction bases with no gene match: 6. Germline assignment: CDR1 MNHEY and CDR2 SMNVEV (reference sequence).

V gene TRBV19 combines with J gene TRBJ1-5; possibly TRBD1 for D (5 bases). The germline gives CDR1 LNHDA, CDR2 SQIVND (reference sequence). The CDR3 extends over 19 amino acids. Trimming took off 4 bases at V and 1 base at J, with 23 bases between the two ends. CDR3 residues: CASSTPSGGKVGSNQPQHF. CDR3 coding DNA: TGTGCCAGTAGTACGCCTTCCGGGGGTAAGGTTGGGAGCAATCAGCCCCAGCATTTT.

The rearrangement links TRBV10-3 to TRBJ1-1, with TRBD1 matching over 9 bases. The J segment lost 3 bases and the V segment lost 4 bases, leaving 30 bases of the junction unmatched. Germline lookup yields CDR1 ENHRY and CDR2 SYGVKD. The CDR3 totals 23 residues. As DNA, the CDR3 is TGTGCCATCAGTGGAGGGTATGTGAGGGACAGGGAAAGTTCTCCCCTACTGTACACTGAAGCTTTCTTT. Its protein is CAISGGYVRDRESSPLLYTEAFF.

The CDR3 nucleotides are TGTGCCAGCAGCTCCACAGGGGCCGACCCCTATGGCTACACCTTC. Amino acid sequence: CASSSTGADPYGYTF. The genes are TRBV5-6 and TRBJ1-2; 7 bases map to TRBD1. The CDR3 totals 15 residues. Per the germline V gene, CDR1 is SGHDT and CDR2 is YYEEEE. V was pared by 3 bases and J by 4 bases, with 9 bases of the junction left unmatched.

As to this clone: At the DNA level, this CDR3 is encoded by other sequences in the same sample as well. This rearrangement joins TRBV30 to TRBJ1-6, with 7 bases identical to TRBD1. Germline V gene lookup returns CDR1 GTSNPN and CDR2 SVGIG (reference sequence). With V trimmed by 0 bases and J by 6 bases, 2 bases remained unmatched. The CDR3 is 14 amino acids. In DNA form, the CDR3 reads TGTGCCTGGAGTGTGAGACAGGGTAATTCACCCCTCCACTTT. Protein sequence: CAWSVRQGNSPLHF.

The CDR3 is CASSSEGTVNTGELFF. The CDR3 DNA is TGTGCCAGCAGCTCCGAAGGGACAGTGAACACCGGGGAGCTGTTTTTT. The J gene is TRBJ2-2, the V gene TRBV7-8; 7 nucleotides agree with TRBD1. Germline CDR1 reads SGHVS; CDR2 reads FQNEAQ. Unmatched junction bases numbered 6, after V lost 4 bases and J lost 1 base. This CDR3 is built from 16 residues. Full variable domain (outside the CDR3, taken from reference TRBV7-8 and TRBJ2-2): GAGVSQSPRYKVAKRGQDVALRCDPISGHVSLFWYQQALGQGPEFLTYFQNEAQLDKSGLPSDRFFAERPEGSVSTLKIQRTQQEDSAVYLCASSSEGTVNTGELFFGEGSRLTVL.

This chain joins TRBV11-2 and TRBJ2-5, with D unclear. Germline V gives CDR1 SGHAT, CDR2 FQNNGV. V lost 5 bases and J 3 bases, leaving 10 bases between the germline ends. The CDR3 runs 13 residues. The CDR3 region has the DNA TGTGCCAGCAGCAACTCTATTAAAGAGACCCAGTACTTC. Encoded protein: CASSNSIKETQYF. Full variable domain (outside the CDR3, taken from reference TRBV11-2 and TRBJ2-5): EAGVAQSPRYKIIEKRQSVAFWCNPISGHATLYWYQQILGQGPKLLIQFQNNGVVDDSQLPKDRFSAERLKGVDSTLKIQPAKLEDSAVYLCASSNSIKETQYFGPGTRLLVL.